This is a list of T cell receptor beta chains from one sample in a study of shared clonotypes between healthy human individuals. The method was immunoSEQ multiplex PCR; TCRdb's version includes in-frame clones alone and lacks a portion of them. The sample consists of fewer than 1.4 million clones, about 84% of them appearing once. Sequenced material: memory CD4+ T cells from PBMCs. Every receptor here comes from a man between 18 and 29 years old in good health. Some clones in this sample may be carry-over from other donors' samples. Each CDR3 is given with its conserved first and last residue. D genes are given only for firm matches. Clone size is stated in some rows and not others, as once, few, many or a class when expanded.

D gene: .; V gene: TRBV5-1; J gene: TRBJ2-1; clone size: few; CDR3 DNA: TGCGCCAGCAGCTTGTCCCTAGGGGAGGAGTTCTTC; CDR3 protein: CASSLSLGEEFF
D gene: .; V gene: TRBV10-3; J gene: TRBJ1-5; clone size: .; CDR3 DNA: TGTGCCATCAGCGATAAAGGGAGTAGCAATCAGCCCCAGCATTTT; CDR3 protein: CAISDKGSSNQPQHF
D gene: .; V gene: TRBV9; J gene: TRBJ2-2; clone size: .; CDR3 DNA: TGTGCCAGCAGCGTTGGGAGAGTGAACACCGGGGAGCTGTTTTTT; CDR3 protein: CASSVGRVNTGELFF
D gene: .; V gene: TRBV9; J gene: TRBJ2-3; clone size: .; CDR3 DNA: TGTGCCAGCAGCGTAAAATCCCGGGGTCCCGGAGATACGCAGTATTTT; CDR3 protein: CASSVKSRGPGDTQYF
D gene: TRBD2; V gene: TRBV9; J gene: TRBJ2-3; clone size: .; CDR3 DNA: TGTGCCAGCAGCGTAGAGGGACTAGCAGATACGCAGTATTTT; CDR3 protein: CASSVEGLADTQYF
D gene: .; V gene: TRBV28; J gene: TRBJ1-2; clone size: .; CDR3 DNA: TGTGCCAGCAGTGACTCACAGAACTATGGCTACACCTTC; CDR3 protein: CASSDSQNYGYTF
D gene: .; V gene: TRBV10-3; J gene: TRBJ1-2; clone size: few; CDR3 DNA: TGTGCCATCAGTGACCGCTTTCACTATGGCTACACCTTC; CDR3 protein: CAISDRFHYGYTF
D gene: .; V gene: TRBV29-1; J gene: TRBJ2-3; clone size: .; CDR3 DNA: TGCAGCGTTGAAGATGGAGATACGCAGTATTTT; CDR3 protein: CSVEDGDTQYF
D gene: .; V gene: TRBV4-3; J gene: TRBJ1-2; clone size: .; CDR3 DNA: TGCGCCAGCAGCCAAGATTACAGCGGGAACTATGGCTACACCTTC; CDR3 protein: CASSQDYSGNYGYTF
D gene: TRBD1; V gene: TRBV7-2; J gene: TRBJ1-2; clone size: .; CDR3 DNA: TGTGCCAGCAGCTTCCGGGACAGGGTACGTGGCTACACCTTC; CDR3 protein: CASSFRDRVRGYTF
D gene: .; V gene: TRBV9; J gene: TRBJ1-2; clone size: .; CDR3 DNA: TGTGCCAGCAGCGTAGGGGAGGGTGTTGGCTACACCTTC; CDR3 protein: CASSVGEGVGYTF
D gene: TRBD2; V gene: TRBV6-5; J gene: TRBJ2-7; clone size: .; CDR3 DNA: TGTGCCAGCGCGCAGGTAGCGGGAGGCTCCTACGAGCAGTACTTC; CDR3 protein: CASAQVAGGSYEQYF
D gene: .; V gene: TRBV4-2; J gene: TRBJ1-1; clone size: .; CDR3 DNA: TGTGCCAGCAGCCAGGGGCTCGGGATAGTGAACACTGAAGCTTTCTTT; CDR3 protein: CASSQGLGIVNTEAFF
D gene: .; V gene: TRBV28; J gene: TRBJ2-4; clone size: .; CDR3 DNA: TGTGCCAGCAGTACCCCAATCCCGTCCAAAAACATTCAGTACTTC; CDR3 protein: CASSTPIPSKNIQYF
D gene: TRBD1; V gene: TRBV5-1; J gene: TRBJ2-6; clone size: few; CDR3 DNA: TGCGCCAGCAGCGAACAGGGGTTCCCTGGGGCCAACGTCCTGACTTTC; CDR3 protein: CASSEQGFPGANVLTF
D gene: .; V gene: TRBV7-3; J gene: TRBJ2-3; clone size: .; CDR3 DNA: TGTGCCAGCAGCTTAAACCCAGGAACAGATACGCAGTATTTT; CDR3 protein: CASSLNPGTDTQYF
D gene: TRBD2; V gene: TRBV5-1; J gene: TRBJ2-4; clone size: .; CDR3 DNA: TGCGCCAGCAGCTTGGAGTCTAGCGGGAGTATCGGCATTCAGTACTTC; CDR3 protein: CASSLESSGSIGIQYF
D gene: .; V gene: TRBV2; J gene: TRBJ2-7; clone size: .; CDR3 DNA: TGTGCCGGCAGATCGGACACAACCTACGAGCAGTACTTC; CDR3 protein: CAGRSDTTYEQYF
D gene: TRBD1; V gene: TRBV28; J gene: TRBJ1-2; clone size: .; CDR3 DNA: TGTGCCAGCAGTTCCCAGGACAGGGTGGGGAATGGCTACACCTTC; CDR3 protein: CASSSQDRVGNGYTF
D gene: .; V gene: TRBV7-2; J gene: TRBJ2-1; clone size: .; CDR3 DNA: TGTGCCAGCAGCTACGTCCGTGGAGCGGGCAATGAGCAGTTCTTC; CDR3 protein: CASSYVRGAGNEQFF
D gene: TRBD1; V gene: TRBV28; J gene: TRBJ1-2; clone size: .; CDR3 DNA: TGTGCCAGCAGCACCCCGGGACAGGACTATGGCTACACCTTC; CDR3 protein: CASSTPGQDYGYTF
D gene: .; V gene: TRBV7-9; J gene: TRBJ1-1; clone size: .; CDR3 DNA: TGTGCCAGCAGCCCCTCGGGCCGTATCCTAAACACTGAAGCTTTCTTT; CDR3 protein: CASSPSGRILNTEAFF
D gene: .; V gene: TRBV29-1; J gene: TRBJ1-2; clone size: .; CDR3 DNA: TGCAGCGTTGATTTGGAGAACCGCTATGGCTACACCTTC; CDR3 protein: CSVDLENRYGYTF
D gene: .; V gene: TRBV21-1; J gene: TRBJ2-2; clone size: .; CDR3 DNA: TGTGCCAGCAGCCTAAGTTCCCTAGCGGGAGGTGTCGGGGAGCTGTTTTTT; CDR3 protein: CASSLSSLAGGVGELFF
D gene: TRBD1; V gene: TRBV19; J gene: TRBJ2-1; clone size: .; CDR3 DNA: TGTGCCAGTAGTCCTCGGACAGGGGGGTCCTACAATGAGCAGTTCTTC; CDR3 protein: CASSPRTGGSYNEQFF
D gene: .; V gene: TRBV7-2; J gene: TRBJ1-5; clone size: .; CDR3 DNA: TGTGCCAGCAGCTTAGCTGAAGGGATCCAGCCCCAGCATTTT; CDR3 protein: CASSLAEGIQPQHF
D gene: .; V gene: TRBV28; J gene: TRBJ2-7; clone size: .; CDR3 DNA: TGTGCCAGCAGTTTTACAGGGTTCTCCTACGAGCAGTACTTC; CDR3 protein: CASSFTGFSYEQYF
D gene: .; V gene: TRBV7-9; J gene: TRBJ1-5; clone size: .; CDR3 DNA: TGTGCCAGCAGCCTTGGGGAACAGGGGCCCCAGCATTTT; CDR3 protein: CASSLGEQGPQHF
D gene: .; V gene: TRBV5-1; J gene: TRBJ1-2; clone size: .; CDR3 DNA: TGCGCCAGCAGCTTTGGACGGACCTATGGCTACACCTTC; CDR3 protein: CASSFGRTYGYTF
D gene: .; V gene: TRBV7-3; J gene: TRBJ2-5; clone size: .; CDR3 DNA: TGTGCCAGCAGCCTCACGCGAGAAGAGACCCAGTACTTC; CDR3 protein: CASSLTREETQYF
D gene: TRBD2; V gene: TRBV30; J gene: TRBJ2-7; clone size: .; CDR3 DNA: TGTGCCTGGAGTAAACTCCAGGGACTAGCGGGGTCCTACGAGCAGTACTTC; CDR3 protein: CAWSKLQGLAGSYEQYF
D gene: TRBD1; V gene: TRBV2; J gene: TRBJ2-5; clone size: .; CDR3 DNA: TGTGCCAGCAATCTGGGACAGGGTGGGCAGGCCCAGTACTTC; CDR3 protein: CASNLGQGGQAQYF
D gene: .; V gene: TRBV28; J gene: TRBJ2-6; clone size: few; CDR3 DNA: TGTGCCAGCAGTGGGGCCGGGGCCAACGTCCTGACTTTC; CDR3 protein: CASSGAGANVLTF
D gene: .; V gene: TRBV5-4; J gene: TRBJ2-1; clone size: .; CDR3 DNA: TGTGCCAGCAGCTTGGCTACGGGCCCCTACAATGAGCAGTTCTTC; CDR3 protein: CASSLATGPYNEQFF
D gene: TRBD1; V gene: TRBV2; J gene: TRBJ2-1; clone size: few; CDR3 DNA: TGTGCCAGCCTAGACAGGGGCAATGAGCAGTTCTTC; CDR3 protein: CASLDRGNEQFF
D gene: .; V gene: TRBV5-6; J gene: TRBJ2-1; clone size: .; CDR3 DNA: TGTGCCAGCAGCCCCGGCGCGGGCAATGAGCAGTTCTTC; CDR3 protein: CASSPGAGNEQFF
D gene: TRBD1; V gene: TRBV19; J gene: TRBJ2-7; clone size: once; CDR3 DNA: TGTGCCAGTAGGTTAACAGGGGGTCCTTCCTACGAGCAGTACTTC; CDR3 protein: CASRLTGGPSYEQYF
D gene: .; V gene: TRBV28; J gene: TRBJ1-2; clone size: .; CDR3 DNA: TGTGCCAGCAGTTCCTCTAGGGACGGATATGGCTACACCTTC; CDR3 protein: CASSSSRDGYGYTF
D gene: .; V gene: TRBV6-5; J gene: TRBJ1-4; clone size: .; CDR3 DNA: TGTGCCAGCAGGTACCTCCTTGTCGAAAAACTGTTTTTT; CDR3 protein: CASRYLLVEKLFF
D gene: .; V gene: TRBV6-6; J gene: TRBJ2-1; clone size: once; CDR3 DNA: TGTGCCAGCAGTTATGGGAGCTCCTACAATGAGCAGTTCTTC; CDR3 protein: CASSYGSSYNEQFF
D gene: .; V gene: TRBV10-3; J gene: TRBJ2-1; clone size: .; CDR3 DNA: TGTGCCATCTACCTTGAGCAGTTCTTC; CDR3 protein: CAIYLEQFF